The 21 T cell receptor beta chains presented below share a single source sample, sequenced in a study of PD-1 blockade in classical Hodgkin lymphoma. TCRdb keeps only in-frame clones here, not all; method: immunoSEQ multiplex PCR. Altogether some 41,000 clones are present, roughly 72% being singletons, with the ten largest covering 2.8%. All trial patients relapsed after autologous stem cell transplantation. Material: peripheral blood mononuclear cells (PBMCs), obtained before the second cycle of nivolumab. These receptors came from a human donor with classical Hodgkin lymphoma.

In DNA form, the CDR3 reads TGTGCCAGCAGCATTCCAAGCTACAATGAGCAGTTCTTC. It yields the protein CASSIPSYNEQFF. The J gene is TRBJ2-1, the V gene TRBV5-4; D call uncertain. CDR3 length equals 13 residues. Trimming pared 4 bases from V and 3 bases from J, leaving 8 bases between. Germline V CDR1 and CDR2: SGHNT, YYREEE (reference sequence).

The gene calls are TRBV2 and TRBJ1-4, with D possibly TRBD1 on 6 matching bases. The CDR3 loop spans 15 amino acids. Germline V CDR1 and CDR2: SNHLY, FYNNEI. The ends were cut back, 6 bases at V and 4 bases at J, with 15 bases in the middle. Written as DNA, the CDR3 is TGTGCCAGCAGCAGGGGAACCAGGGGTAATGAAAAACTGTTTTTT. Translated: CASSRGTRGNEKLFF.

The chain is built from TRBV27 and TRBJ1-1; maybe TRBD1 (6 bases). Germline V gives CDR1 MNHEY, CDR2 SMNVEV (reference sequence). V gave up 9 bases and J gave up 4 bases, with 15 bases separating them. CDR3 length equals 13 residues. The CDR3, as DNA: TGTGCCAGTGCCGTCGGGGGCACCACTGAAGCTTTCTTT. It is translated as CASAVGGTTEAFF.

This clone was observed once. The chain's CDR3 is CASSPQRGVYNNEQFF. CDR3 DNA sequence: TGTGCCAGCAGCCCTCAGCGGGGGGTATACAACAATGAGCAGTTCTTC. The chain is built from TRBV7-8 and TRBJ2-1; TRBD2 matches at 9 bases. Germline CDR1 reads SGHVS; CDR2 reads FQNEAQ. Trimming removed 5 bases from V and 5 bases from J; junction bases left unmatched: 10. CDR3 size: 16 residues. Complete variable domain (other parts from reference TRBV7-8 and TRBJ2-1): GAGVSQSPRYKVAKRGQDVALRCDPISGHVSLFWYQQALGQGPEFLTYFQNEAQLDKSGLPSDRFFAERPEGSVSTLKIQRTQQEDSAVYLCASSPQRGVYNNEQFFGPGTRLTVL.

The sample holds a few counts of this clone. The V and J genes are TRBV7-9 and TRBJ2-2; the D gene could be TRBD1 or TRBD2 (5 bases each). This CDR3 spans 15 amino acids. Germline V CDR1 and CDR2: SEHNR, FQNEAQ (reference sequence). V lost 6 bases to trimming and J lost 2 bases, with 13 bases between them. The CDR3 loop reads CASRPGTDNTGELFF. The CDR3 DNA reads as TGTGCCAGCAGACCCGGGACGGATAACACCGGGGAGCTGTTTTTT. The whole variable domain, remainder taken from reference TRBV7-9 and TRBJ2-2, is DTGVSQNPRHKITKRGQNVTFRCDPISEHNRLYWYRQTLGQGPEFLTYFQNEAQLEKSRLLSDRFSAERPKGSFSTLEIQRTEQGDSAMYLCASRPGTDNTGELFFGEGSRLTVL.

The rearrangement links TRBV6-1 to TRBJ1-2, with D possibly TRBD1 on 6 matching bases. Trimming left V 3 bases short and J 2 bases short, with 7 bases between. This CDR3 comprises 13 residues. Germline-derived CDR1 and CDR2 are MNHNS and SASEGT. As DNA, the CDR3 is TGTGCCAGCAGTGAGACAGGAAACTATGGCTACACCTTC. This encodes CASSETGNYGYTF.

The gene calls are TRBV7-2 and TRBJ2-5, with 16 bases fitting TRBD2. CDR1 is SGHTA, CDR2 FQGNSA, per germline. This CDR3 comprises 16 residues. V lost 5 bases to trimming and J lost 4 bases; unmatched junction nucleotides: 4. CDR3 in DNA: TGTGCCAGCAGCCGGGGACTAGCGGGGGGGCTAGAGACCCAGTACTTC. It yields the protein CASSRGLAGGLETQYF.

J is TRBJ2-1 and V is TRBV19, with 8 bases that match TRBD2. Trimming at V came to 1 base and at J to 4 bases, leaving 3 bases not matched to a gene. This CDR3 has 15 residues. Germline CDR1 is LNHDA and CDR2 is SQIVND (reference sequence). The CDR3 sequence is CASSIGSGTYNEQFF. In DNA, the CDR3 is TGTGCCAGTAGTATAGGTAGCGGGACATACAATGAGCAGTTCTTC.

The rearrangement uses TRBV28 and TRBJ2-1; D is unresolved. The CDR3 length is 15 residues. Trimming took off 9 bases at V and 4 bases at J, with 19 bases between the two ends. CDR1 and CDR2 (germline): MDHEN, SYDVKM. The CDR3 here is CASSTASSTYNEQFF. The CDR3 nucleotides read TGTGCCAGTTCTACAGCTTCCAGTACTTACAATGAGCAGTTCTTC.

The chain carries TRBV18 and TRBJ2-1; TRBD1 agrees at 8 bases. This CDR3 comprises 14 residues. V was pared by 6 bases and J by 3 bases, with 4 bases of the junction left unmatched. Per the germline V gene, CDR1 is KGHSH and CDR2 is LQKENI. This CDR3 reads CASSPGQGYNEQFF. CDR3 bases: TGTGCCAGCTCCCCCGGACAGGGCTACAATGAGCAGTTCTTC. The full variable domain, its missing parts supplied by reference TRBV18 and TRBJ2-1, is NAGVMQNPRHLVRRRGQEARLRCSPMKGHSHVYWYRQLPEEGLKFMVYLQKENIIDESGMPKERFSAEFPKEGPSILRIQQVVRGDSAAYFCASSPGQGYNEQFFGPGTRLTVL.

This chain links TRBV28 with TRBJ2-3; D not resolved. CDR3 length: 17 amino acids. V lost 5 bases and J 2 bases, leaving 20 bases between the germline ends. Germline CDR1 is MDHEN and CDR2 is SYDVKM. The CDR3 spells CASSATYHLQNTDTQYF. CDR3 DNA: TGTGCCAGCAGTGCAACTTACCACCTACAAAACACAGATACGCAGTATTTT.

The rearrangement uses TRBV28 and TRBJ1-6; 10 bases agree with TRBD1. Germline V lookup: CDR1 MDHEN, CDR2 SYDVKM. This CDR3 contains 14 residues. The V segment lost 6 bases and the J segment 10 bases; nucleotides outside the gene matches: 6. For the CDR3, the DNA is TGTGCCAGCAGCCAACGACAGGGGGCCTCACCCCTCCACTTT. Translation: CASSQRQGASPLHF.

This clone was seen more than once but under ten times. This chain uses TRBV19 with TRBJ2-7; no clear D. CDR3 length: 14 amino acids. Germline V gene sequence: CDR1 LNHDA, CDR2 SQIVND (reference sequence). The V and J ends lost 8 bases and 2 bases respectively, with 16 bases between them. In DNA form, the CDR3 reads TGTGCCAGTGGTAGGGCCCAGGCGACCTACGAGCAGTACTTC. As protein: CASGRAQATYEQYF.

J is TRBJ2-5 and V is TRBV28, with D possibly matching TRBD2 (7 bases). Germline V gene data show CDR1 as MDHEN and CDR2 as SYDVKM. Trimming pared 3 bases from V and 5 bases from J, leaving 13 bases between. CDR3 length: 14 amino acids. CDR3: CASSFGGARETQYF. Written as DNA, the CDR3 is TGTGCCAGCAGTTTTGGGGGGGCGCGGGAGACCCAGTACTTC.

CDR3 bases: TGTGCCAGCAGTTTACTCCCAGACCCCCTCCATGGCTACACCTTC. Residues: CASSLLPDPLHGYTF. The chain couples TRBV27 to TRBJ1-2; the D is unclear. CDR3 length: 15 amino acids. Trimming left V 2 bases short and J 6 bases short, with 16 bases between. CDR1 is MNHEY and CDR2 is SMNVEV in the germline V gene (reference sequence).

The chain links TRBV30 to TRBJ1-2, with 7 bases matching TRBD1. The CDR3 consists of 12 residues. CDR1 and CDR2 from the germline V gene are GTSNPN and SVGIG (reference sequence). V dropped 5 bases and J dropped 5; count of bases not matched to a gene: 5. The DNA of the CDR3 is TGTGCCTGGCAGACAGGGCGGTATGGCTACACCTTC. Amino acid sequence: CAWQTGRYGYTF.

The rearrangement joins TRBV28 to TRBJ2-6; D possibly corresponds to TRBD1 (7 bases). The CDR3 runs to 22 residues. V shed 5 bases and J shed 0 bases, with 29 bases lying between them. CDR1 is MDHEN, CDR2 SYDVKM, per germline. The chain's CDR3 is CASSPILSRRQGGNSGANVLTF. The DNA of the CDR3 is TGTGCCAGCAGTCCCATTTTAAGTCGGCGACAGGGAGGTAACTCTGGGGCCAACGTCCTGACTTTC.

The chain employs TRBV6-5 and TRBJ1-1; maybe TRBD1 (5 bases). V lost 2 bases, J lost 6 bases, and 13 bases lay in between. Germline V gene data show CDR1 as MNHEY and CDR2 as SVGAGI. The CDR3 extends over 14 amino acids. CDR3 DNA: TGTGCCAGCAGTTACGGAGCCCAGGGCCCTGAAGCTTTCTTT. Its translation is CASSYGAQGPEAFF.

This clone came up a few times. This rearrangement joins TRBV27 to TRBJ2-1; 15 positions match TRBD2. Trimming removed 2 bases from V and 10 bases from J; junction bases left unmatched: 9. From germline, CDR1 is MNHEY and CDR2 SMNVEV (reference sequence). The CDR3 covers 17 residues. This CDR3 reads CASSLPGLAGGAREQFF. CDR3 nucleotide sequence: TGTGCCAGCAGTTTACCCGGACTAGCGGGGGGGGCGAGGGAGCAGTTCTTC.

By sample fraction, this clone is medium-sized. V is TRBV21-1 and J is TRBJ1-1; the table gives TRBD1 as D, unverified against the DNA. TRBV21-1 is assigned pseudogene status. The CDR3 spans 18 residues. The CDR3 loop is CASSKDRSGTGLNTEAFF. CDR3 bases: TGTGCCAGCAGCAAAGACCGTTCCGGGACAGGTTTGAACACTGAAGCTTTCTTT.

The chain uses TRBV5-1 and TRBJ2-5; the match to TRBD1 covers 7 bases. Per germline, CDR1 SGHRS and CDR2 YFSETQ. The CDR3 is 14 amino acids. Trimming at V came to 4 bases and at J to 5 bases, leaving 8 bases not matched to a gene. The CDR3 coding sequence is TGCGCCAGCAGCCCGGGACAGCCCAAGGAGACCCAGTACTTC. Its protein product is CASSPGQPKETQYF.